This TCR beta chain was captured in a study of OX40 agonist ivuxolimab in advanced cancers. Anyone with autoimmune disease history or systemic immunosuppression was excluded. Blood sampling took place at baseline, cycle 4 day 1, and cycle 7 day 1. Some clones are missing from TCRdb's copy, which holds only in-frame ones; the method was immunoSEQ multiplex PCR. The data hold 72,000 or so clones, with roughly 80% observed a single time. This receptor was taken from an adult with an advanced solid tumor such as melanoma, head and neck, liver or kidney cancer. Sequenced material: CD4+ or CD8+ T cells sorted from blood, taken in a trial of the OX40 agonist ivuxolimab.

This CDR3 reads CASSAPKFAQTGDEAFF. The CDR3 nucleotides read TGTGCCAGCAGCGCCCCCAAATTTGCGCAAACGGGAGATGAAGCTTTCTTT. The chain has TRBV9 and TRBJ1-1, with D hard to call. Germline V gene lookup returns CDR1 SGDLS and CDR2 YYNGEE. The CDR3 is made up of 17 amino acids. Trimming took 3 bases from V and 7 from J, leaving 25 bases between them.